Presented here are 27 T cell receptor beta chains from one specimen sequenced in a study of regulatory T cells in long-lasting Graves disease. Construction of TCR beta libraries relied on iRepertoire HTBI primers and on Arm-PCR targeting CDR3 regions. TCRdb re-analysed the multiplex PCR reads in MiXCR, keeping a single row per CDR3 protein. The sample includes 420,000 or so distinct CDR3 sequences, about 25% of them seen just once. Documented time point: persistent/refractory GD, antithyroid drugs over 5 years with positive TRAb. PBMC-derived RNA was used for the TCR library. The specimen was peripheral blood mononuclear cells (PBMCs), collected when the disease was refractory, from a patient treated with antithyroid drugs. The receptors were sampled from a female donor with Graves disease.

The table lists this clonotype with many counts. The CDR3 DNA reads TGTGCCAGCAGTGAATTGTCCCCCGGACGGCGCTCCTACGAGCAGTACTTC. Protein: CASSELSPGRRSYEQYF. The rearrangement uses TRBV2 and TRBJ2-7, with unresolved D. The CDR3 extends over 17 amino acids. From germline, CDR1 is SNHLY and CDR2 FYNNEI. V was trimmed by 2 bases and J by 0 bases, leaving 17 bases between them.

The chain links TRBV20-1 to TRBJ1-2; D is perhaps TRBD1 (5 bases). V dropped 6 bases and J dropped 4 bases, with 18 bases sitting between them. From germline, CDR1 is DFQATT and CDR2 SNEGSKA (reference sequence). This CDR3 is built from 14 residues. The CDR3 bases are TGCAGTGCCCCAGGGCCCGGGCCCAGCTATGGCTACACCTTC. As protein: CSAPGPGPSYGYTF.

The chain has TRBV24-1 and TRBJ2-1; D gene ambiguous. The CDR3 spans 12 residues. Germline values: CDR1 KGHDR, CDR2 SFDVKD. V was shortened by 4 bases and J by 8 bases, with 8 bases between the two germline ends. The CDR3 DNA reads as TGTGCCACCAGTGACCTAGAACATGAGCAGTTCTTC. Encoded protein: CATSDLEHEQFF.

The J gene is TRBJ1-1, the V gene TRBV7-9; no reliable D call. This CDR3 has 14 residues. Trimming cost V 2 bases and J 1 base, with 8 bases left between them. CDR1 is SEHNR and CDR2 is FQNEAQ in the germline V gene (reference sequence). The chain's CDR3 is CASSLREWNTEAFF. The CDR3, as DNA: TGTGCCAGCAGCTTACGGGAATGGAACACTGAAGCTTTCTTT.

This sequence joins TRBV30 and TRBJ2-5; 11 bases are a match to TRBD2. The end of the DNA is better explained by TRBJ2-1, so the J call may be wrong. Germline V CDR1 and CDR2: GTSNPN, SVGIG (reference sequence). The length of the CDR3 is 16 residues. In DNA, the CDR3 is TGTGCCTGGACCCCTGTTAGCGGGAGGGCCGAGAATGAGCAGTTCTTC. The encoded protein is CAWTPVSGRAENEQFF.

This clonotype has only a few counts. The chain employs TRBV11-3 and TRBJ2-1; TRBD2 agrees at 9 bases. CDR3 length equals 15 residues. The V segment lost 3 bases and the J segment 8 bases; nucleotides outside the gene matches: 8. Per the germline V gene, CDR1 is SGHNT and CDR2 is YENEEA. The CDR3, as DNA: TGTGCCAGCAGCTTGATGGCGGGAGGGACCCATGAGCAGTTCTTC. This gives the protein CASSLMAGGTHEQFF. Combining the CDR3 with reference TRBV11-3 and TRBJ2-1 gives the whole variable domain EAGVVQSPRYKIIEKKQPVAFWCNPISGHNTLYWYLQNLGQGPELLIRYENEEAVDDSQLPKDRFSAERLKGVDSTLKIQPAELGDSAVYLCASSLMAGGTHEQFFGPGTRLTVL.

This clonotype has only a few counts. The chain employs TRBV20-1 and TRBJ1-6; TRBD1 matches 10 bases. The CDR3 runs to 13 residues. CDR1 and CDR2 (germline): DFQATT, SNEGSKA (reference sequence). V trimming: 5 bases; J trimming: 9 bases; junction bases outside the gene matches: 4. In DNA, the CDR3 is TGCAGTGCTCCCGGGACAGGGGCTTCACCCCTCCACTTT. It encodes CSAPGTGASPLHF.

This clonotype came up many times. CDR3 sequence reads: CACPQQAGTGGYTF. The CDR3 region has the DNA TGTGCCTGCCCCCAACAGGCAGGGACCGGTGGCTACACCTTC. The chain links TRBV30 to TRBJ1-2, with a tentative D call TRBD1 (5 bases). The CDR3 consists of 14 residues. Germline V gene data show CDR1 as GTSNPN and CDR2 as SVGIG (reference sequence). Trimming took off 6 bases at V and 7 bases at J, with 21 bases between the two ends.

This clonotype was seen more than once but under ten times. The rearrangement links TRBV7-2 to TRBJ1-5; D might be TRBD1 (5 bases). V was pared by 8 bases and J by 3 bases, with 17 bases between. Germline V gene sequence: CDR1 SGHTA, CDR2 FQGNSA. The CDR3 length is 15 residues. The CDR3 bases are TGTGCCAGCCTTCCGGGGCGACTCCTCAATCAGCCCCAGCATTTT. This sequence encodes CASLPGRLLNQPQHF.

The chain recombines TRBV2 with TRBJ2-1, with a weak D call TRBD1 (6 bases). The CDR3 consists of 16 residues. V lost 5 bases to trimming and J lost 4 bases, with 18 bases between them. From germline, CDR1 is SNHLY and CDR2 FYNNEI. CDR3 amino acids: CASSNRAPFRYNEQFF. CDR3 DNA: TGTGCCAGCAGTAACAGGGCCCCCTTTAGATACAATGAGCAGTTCTTC.

This clonotype was counted at least ten times. This rearrangement joins TRBV15 to TRBJ2-7; D gene unclear. CDR3 size: 18 residues. Between the trimmed V and J ends, which lost 0 bases and 1 base, there was a span of 19 bases. Germline V gene lookup returns CDR1 LNHNV and CDR2 YYDKDF (reference sequence). The CDR3 sequence is CATSRDLRFRRDSYEQYF. In nucleotides, the CDR3 is TGTGCCACCAGCAGAGATCTCCGTTTTCGTAGGGATTCCTACGAGCAGTACTTC.

J is TRBJ2-7 and V is TRBV6-4; 9 bases are a match to TRBD2. V gave up 5 bases and J gave up 3 bases; unmatched junction bases: 5. There are 14 residues in the CDR3. CDR1 is MRHNA, CDR2 SNTAGT, per germline. The chain's CDR3 is CASSSLAGIYEQYF. The DNA for the CDR3 is TGTGCCAGCAGTTCTCTAGCGGGAATCTACGAGCAGTACTTC.

This clonotype showed up many times. The chain is built from TRBV12-3 or TRBV12-4 and TRBJ2-4; 7 bases agree with TRBD2. Trimming at V came to 3 bases and at J to 0 bases, leaving 5 bases not matched to a gene. The CDR3 runs 16 residues. The DNA of the CDR3 is TGTGCCAGCAGTTTTGGCGGGAGCCTAGCCAAAAACATTCAGTACTTC. Translated: CASSFGGSLAKNIQYF.

The J gene is TRBJ2-7, the V gene TRBV5-6; TRBD2 aligns across 7 bases. The CDR3 covers 15 residues. The germline V gene has CDR1 SGHDT and CDR2 YYEEEE. V lost 2 bases to trimming and J lost 2 bases; unmatched junction nucleotides: 7. The CDR3 reads CASSFRDYFPYEQYF. DNA for the CDR3: TGTGCCAGCAGCTTCCGGGACTATTTCCCCTACGAGCAGTACTTC.

As for this clonotype: One end of the junction is discordant with germline, which a read error may explain. The chain has TRBV30 and TRBJ1-1; tentative D call: TRBD1 (6 bases). This CDR3 is 12 amino acids long. Germline V gives CDR1 GTSNPN, CDR2 SVGIG (reference sequence). CDR3 in DNA: TGTACCTGGGGCAGGGGGAACACTGAAGCTTTCTTT. This sequence encodes CTWGRGNTEAFF.

This clonotype was counted only a few times. The DNA for the CDR3 is TGCAGTGCTAGCCTGATAGCCGGCGAAAAACTGTTTTTT. Translation gives CSASLIAGEKLFF. This sequence joins TRBV20-1 and TRBJ1-4, with unresolved D. Trimming removed 3 bases from V and 8 bases from J, with 13 bases in between. Germline CDR1 and CDR2: DFQATT and SNEGSKA (reference sequence). This CDR3 has 13 amino acids.

V and J are TRBV29-1 and TRBJ2-6; the match to TRBD2 covers 13 bases. Germline V gene lookup returns CDR1 SQVTM and CDR2 ANQGSEA. V lost 5 bases to trimming and J lost 4 bases; unmatched junction nucleotides: 17. The CDR3 consists of 20 residues. The CDR3 DNA is TGCAGCGTTTTGGGGACTAGCGGGAAACGGGGTAAGGGAGGGGCCAACGTCCTGACTTTC. Its protein product is CSVLGTSGKRGKGGANVLTF.

The sample holds many counts of this clonotype. This CDR3 reads CASSNTALGGETQYF. CDR3 DNA: TGTGCCAGCAGTAACACAGCCCTAGGGGGGGAGACCCAGTACTTC. The chain recombines TRBV2 with TRBJ2-5; TRBD1 or TRBD2 may be the D gene (6 bases each). CDR1 and CDR2 from the germline V gene are SNHLY and FYNNEI. This CDR3 has 15 amino acids. The V end lost 5 bases, the J end lost 5 bases, and 18 bases lay between the germline ends. The full variable domain, its missing parts supplied by reference TRBV2 and TRBJ2-5, is EPEVTQTPSHQVTQMGQEVILRCVPISNHLYFYWYRQILGQKVEFLVSFYNNEISEKSEIFDDQFSVERPDGSNFTLKIRSTKLEDSAMYFCASSNTALGGETQYFGPGTRLLVL.

This clonotype was seen a few times. The J gene is TRBJ1-1, the V gene TRBV3-1; D is ambiguous. V shed 4 bases and J shed 6 bases, with 15 bases lying between them. The CDR3 extends over 14 amino acids. Germline CDR1 reads LGHDT; CDR2 reads YNNKEL (reference sequence). CDR3 sequence (DNA): TGTGCCAGCAGCCCGACCCCCGAATCGGCTGAAGCTTTCTTT. Its protein product is CASSPTPESAEAFF. Looking up the rest from reference TRBV3-1 and TRBJ1-1 gives the full variable domain: DTAVSQTPKYLVTQMGNDKSIKCEQNLGHDTMYWYKQDSKKFLKIMFSYNNKELIINETVPNRFSPKSPDKAHLNLHINSLELGDSAVYFCASSPTPESAEAFFGQGTRLTVV.

In its sample, this clonotype was seen many times. The chain employs TRBV27 and TRBJ1-4, with D tentatively TRBD1 (5 bases). CDR3 size: 16 residues. V was clipped by 10 bases and J by 7 bases, with 25 bases between them. Germline CDR1 and CDR2: MNHEY and SMNVEV (reference sequence). CDR3 amino acids: CATLAPEGYDGEKLFF. In nucleotides, the CDR3 is TGTGCCACCCTAGCCCCCGAGGGGTACGATGGTGAAAAACTGTTTTTT.

This clonotype came up a few times. V and J are TRBV3-1 and TRBJ1-2; D is unclear. Germline V gives CDR1 LGHDT, CDR2 YNNKEL (reference sequence). The CDR3 is 13 residues long. Trimming took 3 bases from V and 8 from J, leaving 13 bases between them. Here the CDR3 reads CASSQPVLGGYTF. CDR3 sequence (DNA): TGTGCCAGCAGCCAGCCAGTCCTAGGAGGCTACACCTTC.

The rearrangement joins TRBV20-1 to TRBJ2-1; 8 positions match TRBD2. The V gene's germline CDR1 is DFQATT and CDR2 SNEGSKA (reference sequence). The CDR3 is 16 residues long. The ends lost 4 bases at V and 0 bases at J; junction bases unmatched: 8. CDR3 bases: TGCAGTGCTACAGCTCCCGGGACTAGCTCCTACAATGAGCAGTTCTTC. Its protein is CSATAPGTSSYNEQFF.

The gene calls are TRBV6-1 and TRBJ1-2, with 8 nucleotides matching TRBD1. Germline-derived CDR1 and CDR2 are MNHNS and SASEGT. Trimming at V came to 6 bases and at J to 7 bases, leaving 10 bases not matched to a gene. This CDR3 comprises 14 residues. The CDR3 reads CASSSGGGLVGYTF. The CDR3 nucleotides are TGTGCCAGCAGCTCAGGGGGCGGGCTTGTTGGCTACACCTTC.

The chain couples TRBV14 to TRBJ2-7; no definite D call. Germline CDR1 is SGHDN and CDR2 is FVKESK. The V end was cut by 2 bases, the J end by 0 bases, with 8 bases between. The CDR3 length is 14 residues. CDR3 in amino acids: CASSQPGSSYEQYF. The CDR3 region has the DNA TGTGCCAGCAGCCAACCAGGATCCTCCTACGAGCAGTACTTC.

The chain is built from TRBV5-1 and TRBJ2-7; TRBD2 agrees at 10 bases. The V gene end was trimmed by 4 bases and the J gene end by 5 bases; junction bases not matched to a gene: 9. This CDR3 region has 15 residues. CDR1 SGHRS and CDR2 YFSETQ come from the germline V gene. CDR3 protein: CASSVGLAGVDEQYF. The DNA of the CDR3 is TGCGCCAGCAGCGTGGGTCTAGCGGGAGTCGACGAGCAGTACTTC.

The J gene is TRBJ1-3, the V gene TRBV30; D is uncertain. CDR1 and CDR2 (germline): GTSNPN, SVGIG (reference sequence). The CDR3 contains 12 residues. V was shortened by 7 bases and J by 4 bases, with 11 bases between the two germline ends. Here the CDR3 reads CASDGVGNTIYF. The CDR3 DNA is TGTGCCTCGGATGGAGTCGGAAACACCATATATTTT.

J is TRBJ2-5 and V is TRBV20-1, with TRBD2 as a possible D gene (7 bases). This CDR3 has 15 residues. With 3 bases removed from V and 2 bases from J, the gap between germline ends came to 16 bases. Germline assignment: CDR1 DFQATT and CDR2 SNEGSKA (reference sequence). The chain's CDR3 is CSARDGLGGQETQYF. The CDR3, as DNA: TGCAGTGCTAGGGACGGACTAGGGGGACAAGAGACCCAGTACTTC.